The 8 T cell receptor beta chains listed next were all sequenced from one sample in a study of cytomegalovirus exposure and HLA in healthy donors. Primers included in the PCR were 60 Vbeta and 13 Jbeta primers. TCRdb's table, derived via immunoSEQ multiplex PCR, lists solely in-frame clones and lacks some. The repertoire consists of more than 30,000 clones, with about 67% occurring once and the leading ten covering 6.3%. Sequencing was performed on PBMCs. The origin of the receptors is a man younger than 45 in good health and CMV-seronegative.

The chain combines TRBV7-6 with TRBJ2-4; TRBD2 matches at 8 bases. V lost 2 bases and J lost 1; bases outside the gene matches: 13. Germline V gives CDR1 SGHVS, CDR2 FNYEAQ. The CDR3 is made up of 19 amino acids. The CDR3 sequence is CASSLFPGGLGRAKNIQYF. The CDR3 coding sequence is TGTGCCAGCAGCTTATTTCCGGGAGGGTTAGGTCGGGCCAAAAACATTCAGTACTTC.

This rearrangement joins TRBV30 to TRBJ2-1; 7 bases are a match to TRBD1. CDR3 size: 14 residues. Germline trimming cut 2 bases from V and 4 bases from J; bases unmatched to any gene: 5. Germline lookup yields CDR1 GTSNPN and CDR2 SVGIG (reference sequence). The CDR3 region has the DNA TGTGCCTGGAGTAAACAGGGGAAGTACAATGAGCAGTTCTTC. It codes for CAWSKQGKYNEQFF.

The chain joins TRBV28 to TRBJ2-2, with 7 bases that match TRBD2. CDR3 length: 15 amino acids. The germline CDR1 and CDR2 sequences are MDHEN and SYDVKM. Unmatched junction bases numbered 0, after V lost 2 bases and J lost 0 bases. CDR3 sequence: CASSLLAANTGELFF. CDR3 nucleotides: TGTGCCAGCAGTTTACTAGCGGCGAACACCGGGGAGCTGTTTTTT.

The chain recombines TRBV29-1 with TRBJ2-7; TRBD1 matches at 10 bases. The CDR3 runs to 15 residues. The germline V gene encodes CDR1 SQVTM and CDR2 ANQGSEA. Trimming cost V 8 bases and J 2 bases; bases outside gene matches: 12. CDR3 sequence: CSPPRWDRGTYEQYF. The CDR3 DNA is TGCAGCCCCCCTCGGTGGGACAGGGGAACCTACGAGCAGTACTTC.

There are a few counts of this clone. The chain links TRBV6-5 to TRBJ2-3; 7 nucleotides match TRBD2. The CDR3 contains 16 residues. The V segment lost 2 bases and the J segment 8 bases; nucleotides outside the gene matches: 13. Germline lookup yields CDR1 MNHEY and CDR2 SVGAGI. CDR3 residues: CASSYGTTGIGGTQYF. CDR3 nucleotide sequence: TGTGCCAGCAGTTACGGGACTACGGGCATCGGCGGTACGCAGTATTTT.

This clone turned up a few times. The chain carries TRBV5-4 and TRBJ1-2; 10 nucleotides match TRBD1. The V segment lost 4 bases and the J segment 6 bases; nucleotides outside the gene matches: 6. The germline gives CDR1 SGHNT, CDR2 YYREEE (reference sequence). This CDR3 comprises 14 residues. In DNA form, the CDR3 reads TGTGCCAGCAGCGTTCCGGGACAGGGGAATGGCTACACCTTC. Translation: CASSVPGQGNGYTF.

The rearrangement uses TRBV27 and TRBJ1-1, with D possibly being TRBD1 (6 bases). The CDR3 is 13 amino acids. Per the germline V gene, CDR1 is MNHEY and CDR2 is SMNVEV (reference sequence). V lost 5 bases and J 1 base, leaving 8 bases between the germline ends. The CDR3 loop is CASSPGQNTEAFF. In DNA, the CDR3 is TGTGCCAGCAGTCCGGGACAGAACACTGAAGCTTTCTTT.

This chain joins TRBV5-1 and TRBJ1-1; D may be TRBD1 (6 bases). The V and J ends lost 4 bases and 1 base respectively, with 20 bases between them. Germline V gene sequence: CDR1 SGHRS, CDR2 YFSETQ. The CDR3 spans 17 residues. For the CDR3, the DNA is TGCGCCAGCAGCGGTGGCGGGTCCGGGGGGCGGAACACTGAAGCTTTCTTT. The encoded protein is CASSGGGSGGRNTEAFF.